The sequence of this TCR beta chain was determined in a study of cytomegalovirus exposure and HLA in healthy donors. Study observations and caveats: Within an earlier analysis, most TCR beta V segments proved productive either about 87% or about 30% of the time.

As to this clone: Antigen: not known.

PCR used 60 Vbeta primers and 13 Jbeta primers. Some clones are missing from TCRdb's copy, which holds only in-frame ones; the method was immunoSEQ multiplex PCR. This table holds around 200,000 clones, about 80% found once. Germline V lookup: CDR1 GTSNPN, CDR2 SVGIG (reference sequence). Trimming pared 8 bases from V and 1 base from J, leaving 14 bases between. This CDR3 has 13 residues. The TCR originated in a boy aged 5-17 years in good health and CMV-seronegative. J is TRBJ1-1 and V is TRBV30; no clear D. Sequencing input: PBMCs. The CDR3 protein is CAGKKGENTEAFF. The CDR3 coding sequence is TGTGCCGGAAAAAAGGGAGAGAACACTGAAGCTTTCTTT.